This T cell receptor beta chain was identified during a study of blood T cell repertoires in COVID-19. On the study more broadly: The United States, Italy and Spain provided the acute and convalescent COVID-19 samples. PBMCs, B-cell-depleted T cells, or T cells were the source of the cDNA or gDNA that made up the material.

This clone was picked up a small number of times. As originally analysed: Amplification of reference gene primers was used by the study to estimate nucleated cell counts. The assay was immunoSEQ multiplex PCR, and TCRdb's table has in-frame clones only and misses some. From that table come the V and J calls and clone size; the DNA was used to work out D and trimming. This sample yields about 45,000 clones, of which roughly four fifths are seen a single time; over 12% belongs to the top ten. The germline V gene has CDR1 SEHNR and CDR2 FQNEAQ (reference sequence). Trimming removed 5 bases from V and 7 bases from J; junction bases left unmatched: 8. This CDR3 contains 14 residues.

Sample: peripheral blood. The chain carries TRBV7-9 and TRBJ2-1, with TRBD1 matching 7 bases. This TCR came from a human donor in a cohort sampled during active COVID-19. In DNA, the CDR3 is TGTGCCAGCAGCGCCCAAAGGGGGCAGAATGAGCAGTTCTTC. It encodes CASSAQRGQNEQFF.